The rows below give T cell receptor beta chains drawn from one sample of a study of shared clonotypes between healthy human individuals. TCRdb's copy holds only in-frame clones and misses some; the assay was immunoSEQ multiplex PCR. The data show about 580,000 clones, with 95% to 98% seen just once and approximately 0.3% held by the top ten. The sample consisted of naive CD8+ T cells sorted from blood. Receptors were obtained from a young man in good health. Each CDR3 is given with its conserved first and last residue. The D gene is left open where the match is weak. Clone size is given for some rows only: seen once, a few or many times, or a class if the clone is expanded.

j_gene,d_gene,abundance,v_gene,len,CDR3aa,CDR3nt
TRBJ2-7,TRBD1,once,TRBV2,16,CASNAPGTGGSYEQYF,TGTGCCAGCAATGCGCCTGGGACAGGGGGCTCTTACGAGCAGTACTTC
TRBJ2-1,NA,NA,TRBV5-6,15,CASSSRDKSTNEQFF,TGTGCCAGCAGCAGCCGGGACAAATCTACAAATGAGCAGTTCTTC
TRBJ2-5,NA,NA,TRBV11-2,14,CASSPVRQQETQYF,TGTGCCAGCAGCCCGGTCAGACAGCAAGAGACCCAGTACTTC
TRBJ2-2,NA,NA,TRBV2,12,CASSDDTGELFF,TGTGCCAGCAGTGATGACACCGGGGAGCTGTTTTTT
TRBJ2-1,TRBD1,NA,TRBV7-2,15,CASSVGQGARNEQFF,TGTGCCAGCAGCGTGGGACAGGGGGCTAGGAATGAGCAGTTCTTC
TRBJ2-3,NA,NA,TRBV29-1,14,CSVVGDGSTDTQYF,TGCAGCGTTGTGGGGGATGGAAGCACAGATACGCAGTATTTT
TRBJ2-5,NA,NA,TRBV10-2,12,CASSFIEETQYF,TGCGCCAGCAGTTTTATCGAAGAGACCCAGTACTTC
TRBJ2-5,TRBD1,NA,TRBV6-5,15,CASIPTGGAGETQYF,TGTGCCAGCATCCCAACAGGGGGCGCGGGGGAGACCCAGTACTTC
TRBJ2-1,NA,NA,TRBV5-1,11,CASSLGNEQFF,TGCGCCAGCAGCTTGGGAAATGAGCAGTTCTTC
TRBJ2-7,NA,NA,TRBV27,14,CASSPRQVLGEQYF,TGTGCCAGCAGTCCAAGACAGGTGCTCGGCGAGCAGTACTTC
TRBJ2-3,NA,NA,TRBV7-9,12,CASSLGADTQYF,TGTGCCAGCAGCCTGGGCGCAGATACGCAGTATTTT
TRBJ2-7,NA,NA,TRBV7-2,14,CASSLGFPSYEQYF,TGTGCCAGCAGCTTAGGGTTCCCAAGTTACGAGCAGTACTTC
TRBJ2-7,NA,NA,TRBV9,15,CASSLLGTDSYEQYF,TGTGCCAGCAGCCTCCTGGGGACTGACTCCTACGAGCAGTACTTC
TRBJ2-7,NA,NA,TRBV18,14,CASSPTDSAYEQYF,TGTGCCAGCTCACCCACGGACAGTGCCTACGAGCAGTACTTC
TRBJ1-2,TRBD1,few,TRBV9,14,CASSVGDSTYGYTF,TGTGCCAGCAGCGTAGGGGACAGCACCTATGGCTACACCTTC
TRBJ2-7,NA,NA,TRBV2,12,CAGISVAYEQYF,TGTGCCGGCATCTCAGTAGCCTACGAGCAGTACTTC
TRBJ1-4,NA,NA,TRBV23-1,14,CARGRVSANEKLFF,TGCGCCAGGGGGAGGGTCTCGGCTAATGAAAAACTGTTTTTT
TRBJ2-1,NA,NA,TRBV9,15,CASSPALGAANEQFF,TGTGCCAGCAGCCCTGCGCTGGGAGCGGCAAATGAGCAGTTCTTC
TRBJ1-2,TRBD1,NA,TRBV9,13,CASAGQLRYGYTF,TGTGCCAGCGCGGGACAGTTGAGGTATGGCTACACCTTC
TRBJ2-1,TRBD2,NA,TRBV5-4,13,CASSSGLANEQFF,TGTGCCAGCAGCTCGGGACTAGCCAATGAGCAGTTCTTC
TRBJ1-2,TRBD1,NA,TRBV25-1,16,CASSEQEMTGVGGYTF,TGTGCCAGCAGTGAACAAGAGATGACAGGGGTTGGCGGCTACACCTTC
TRBJ2-7,TRBD2,NA,TRBV7-2,16,CASSLVHSGSRNEQYF,TGTGCCAGCAGCTTAGTACATAGCGGGAGTAGGAACGAGCAGTACTTC
TRBJ1-4,NA,NA,TRBV29-1,13,CSVNLGTNEKLFF,TGCAGCGTTAACTTGGGGACTAATGAAAAACTGTTTTTT
TRBJ2-7,TRBD2,NA,TRBV15,14,CATSSSGKAYEQYF,TGTGCCACCAGCAGTAGCGGGAAGGCCTACGAGCAGTACTTC
TRBJ2-7,NA,NA,TRBV6-5,14,CASSPLTGRYEQYF,TGTGCCAGCAGTCCCCTGACTGGAAGATACGAGCAGTACTTC